This TCR beta chain originates from a study of cytomegalovirus exposure and HLA in healthy donors. Across the whole study: Later analysis reported that the roughly 130 validation repertoires shared the platform of the approximately 670 first-cohort repertoires.

The validation cohort, a group of roughly 120 subjects, included the donors and was separate from the roughly 600-subject first cohort. CDR1 is SGHTA, CDR2 FQGNSA, per germline. This CDR3 has 15 amino acids. With V trimmed by 1 base and J by 6 bases, 3 bases remained unmatched. In the case of this clone: No antigen is known for it.

The protocol was immunoSEQ multiplex PCR, while the TCRdb copy is restricted to in-frame clones and leaves out a portion. There are 85,000 to 130,000 clones in the sample; about 85% occur only once, and around 1.7% lies in the top ten. General study findings and limits: Most TCRs appeared rarely, but some public TCRs recurred in many donors. A few of the chains that were CMV-associated were confirmed in vitro to be specific for CMV antigens.

Material for sequencing was PBMCs. The sequence was obtained from a woman in her late teens or twenties in good health and CMV-seropositive. The gene calls are TRBV7-2 and TRBJ2-4; 10 bases map to TRBD2. CDR3 sequence (DNA): TGTGCCAGCAGCTTAGAGGGGACTAGCGCAAACATTCAGTACTTC. Its translation is CASSLEGTSANIQYF.